This T cell receptor beta chain emerged from a study of blood T cells in healthy people across ages. General study results and limits: A roughly linear fall in TCR beta diversity per million T cells was seen with increasing age. Bulk PBMC profiling left naive and antigen-experienced comparisons inconclusive. Higher naive T cell percentage went strongly together with higher TCR beta diversity.

For the second PCR, which ran for about 6 to 11 cycles, a sample-barcoded 5' primer and a J-beta primer mix were used. Every cDNA was tagged by a template-switch adaptor with 12 random nucleotides. TCRdb fed the 5' RACE reads into MiXCR, producing one record per CDR3 protein. The data hold over 1,500,000 distinct CDR3 sequences, with just under 50% observed a single time. A remark on this clonotype: The antigen is not known.

Deletions cut 4 bases from V and 0 bases from J, with 8 bases between. The CDR3 covers 13 residues. Per the germline V gene, CDR1 is SGHRS and CDR2 is YFSETQ. The specimen was blood. This chain uses TRBV5-1 with TRBJ2-7; no clear D gene. The sequence derives from a middle-aged woman in good health. The CDR3 reads CASSPATSYEQYF. In DNA, the CDR3 is TGCGCCAGCAGCCCCGCAACCTCCTACGAGCAGTACTTC. The whole variable domain, remainder taken from reference TRBV5-1 and TRBJ2-7, is KAGVTQTPRYLIKTRGQQVTLSCSPISGHRSVSWYQQTPGQGLQFLFEYFSETQRNKGNFPGRFSGRQFSNSRSEMNVSTLELGDSALYLCASSPATSYEQYFGPGTRLTVT.